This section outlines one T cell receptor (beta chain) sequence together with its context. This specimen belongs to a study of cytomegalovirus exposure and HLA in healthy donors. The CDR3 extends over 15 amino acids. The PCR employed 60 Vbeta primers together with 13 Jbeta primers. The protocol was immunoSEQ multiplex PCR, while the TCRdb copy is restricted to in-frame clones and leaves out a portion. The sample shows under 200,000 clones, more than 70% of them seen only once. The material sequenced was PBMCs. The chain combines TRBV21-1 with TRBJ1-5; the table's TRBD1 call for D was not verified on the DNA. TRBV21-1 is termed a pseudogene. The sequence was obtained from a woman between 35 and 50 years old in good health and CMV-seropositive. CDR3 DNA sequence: TGTGCCAGCAGCAAACCCGGGACAGGGTGTCAGCCCCAGCATTTT. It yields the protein CASSKPGTGCQPQHF.